This TCR beta chain was identified in a study of human T cells and chemical hapten exposure. The wider study: Small differences in pooled library volume mainly drove the variation in TCR yields per sample. Notes on the study in general: Healthy individuals' immune responses may differ from those of donors, who had alopecia.

TCRdb re-called the RACE reads with MiXCR, one entry per CDR3 protein. The data contain approximately 320,000 distinct CDR3 sequences, over 5% of them singletons. Ten or more counts support this clonotype. Its antigen is not identified. Time point described: pre-sensitization, week 0. Treatment of the sample: therapeutic diphenylcyclopropenone sensitization with weekly scalp DPC. CDR1 is DFQATT and CDR2 is SNEGSKA in the germline V gene (reference sequence). V lost 5 bases to trimming and J lost 6 bases; unmatched junction nucleotides: 10. This CDR3 spans 14 amino acids. The source is a woman younger than 35 with alopecia areata. Some clones in this sample may be carry-over from other donors' samples. The starting material was whole blood, obtained in connection with sensitization to the hapten diphenylcyclopropenone (DPC). V usage is TRBV20-1 and J usage is TRBJ2-3; 8 nucleotides match TRBD2. CDR3 amino acids: CSAWDPGRADTQYF. CDR3 in DNA: TGCAGTGCTTGGGACCCCGGGAGGGCGGATACGCAGTATTTT.